This TCR beta chain was captured in a study of cytomegalovirus exposure and HLA in healthy donors. With regard to this clone: Other DNA sequences in this sample translate to the same CDR3.

The CDR3 is made up of 15 amino acids. After removal of 0 bases from V and 2 bases from J, the junction contained 2 bases not matched to a gene. Germline V CDR1 and CDR2: SGHRS, YFSETQ. PCR employed 60 Vbeta and 13 Jbeta primers. Some clones are missing from TCRdb's copy, which holds only in-frame ones; the method was immunoSEQ multiplex PCR. The repertoire includes roughly 150,000 clones, around four fifths of them detected once, and over 4% sits in the top ten. This TCR derives from a man aged 50 to 60 in good health and CMV-seropositive. The chain recombines TRBV5-1 with TRBJ2-7, with 10 bases matching TRBD1. The specimen sequenced was PBMCs. This CDR3 reads CASSLGDRGAYEQYF. In DNA, the CDR3 is TGCGCCAGCAGCTTGGGGGACAGGGGTGCCTACGAGCAGTACTTC.